The 6 T cell receptor beta chains below come from one sample, sequenced in a study of T cell responses to AZD1222 COVID-19 vaccine. The assay was immunoSEQ multiplex PCR, and TCRdb's table has in-frame clones only and misses some. The sample includes about 130,000 clones, about 90% of them seen just once. Here the sequenced sample was peripheral blood, taken on day 0 of AZD1222 vaccination. All receptors derive from an adult in good health.

V and J are TRBV19 and TRBJ2-4, with D perhaps assigned TRBD1 or TRBD2 (6 bases each). Germline assignment: CDR1 LNHDA and CDR2 SQIVND (reference sequence). V lost 3 bases to trimming and J lost 3 bases, with 15 bases between them. The CDR3 covers 16 residues. The chain's CDR3 is CASSIPPGADKNIQYF. The CDR3 nucleotides read TGTGCCAGTAGTATCCCCCCGGGGGCGGACAAAAACATTCAGTACTTC.

The chain recombines TRBV5-1 with TRBJ1-4; D is unresolved. Germline CDR1 is SGHRS and CDR2 is YFSETQ. Trimming took off 0 bases at V and 11 bases at J, with 14 bases between the two ends. This CDR3 region has 14 residues. CDR3 loop: CASSLGQVDAKLFF. The CDR3, as DNA: TGCGCCAGCAGCTTGGGCCAGGTCGATGCGAAACTGTTTTTT. Together with reference TRBV5-1 and TRBJ1-4, the CDR3 gives the full variable domain: KAGVTQTPRYLIKTRGQQVTLSCSPISGHRSVSWYQQTPGQGLQFLFEYFSETQRNKGNFPGRFSGRQFSNSRSEMNVSTLELGDSALYLCASSLGQVDAKLFFGSGTQLSVL.

This chain uses TRBV7-8 with TRBJ1-2; 9 bases agree with TRBD1. Per germline, CDR1 SGHVS and CDR2 FQNEAQ. The CDR3 totals 14 residues. Trimming cost V 5 bases and J 2 bases; bases outside gene matches: 3. CDR3 region: CASSQQGANYGYTF. The DNA of the CDR3 is TGTGCCAGCAGCCAACAGGGGGCAAACTATGGCTACACCTTC. Full variable domain (rest looked up from reference TRBV7-8 and TRBJ1-2): GAGVSQSPRYKVAKRGQDVALRCDPISGHVSLFWYQQALGQGPEFLTYFQNEAQLDKSGLPSDRFFAERPEGSVSTLKIQRTQQEDSAVYLCASSQQGANYGYTFGSGTRLTVV.

The rearrangement links TRBV6-5 to TRBJ1-3, with D uncertain. CDR3 length equals 15 residues. Trimming stripped 6 bases from V and 0 bases from J, with 12 bases between. Germline V gene data show CDR1 as MNHEY and CDR2 as SVGAGI. The DNA of the CDR3 is TGTGCCAGCAGAAGGGCAGCCGGCTCTGGAAACACCATATATTTT. It specifies CASRRAAGSGNTIYF.

This chain connects TRBV5-1 to TRBJ1-1, with 7 bases fitting TRBD1. J lost 0 bases, V lost 2 bases, and 7 bases had no gene match. Germline V gene data show CDR1 as SGHRS and CDR2 as YFSETQ. The CDR3 extends over 16 amino acids. CDR3 residues: CASSLNPGGLNTEAFF. The CDR3 coding sequence is TGCGCCAGCAGCTTAAATCCAGGGGGTTTGAACACTGAAGCTTTCTTT.

The CDR3 sequence is CASSQVRGIVDYGYTF. For the CDR3, the DNA is TGCGCCAGCAGCCAAGTCCGGGGGATCGTGGACTATGGCTACACCTTC. The V gene is TRBV4-3, the J gene TRBJ1-2, with D perhaps matching TRBD1 (5 bases). The CDR3 is made up of 16 amino acids. Trimming left V 1 base short and J 3 bases short, with 15 bases between. Germline CDR1 is LGHNA and CDR2 is YSLEER.